This TCR beta chain was documented in a study of tumor and adjacent non-tumor tissue in lung cancer. The wider study: Histology: about twelve adenocarcinoma, a couple of squamous cell carcinoma, 1 small cell lung cancer.

Whole-study results and caveats: Compared with tumor, normal lung showed significantly lower TCR diversity.

Three rounds of nested PCR, following a modified ARM-PCR protocol, produced the TCRbeta library. TCRdb re-called the multiplex PCR reads with MiXCR, one entry per CDR3 protein. The table has about 110,000 distinct CDR3 sequences, under 65% seen once. Only one count was recorded for this clonotype. Its target is unknown. The germline V and J ends were trimmed by 6 bases and 4 bases, with 12 bases remaining between them. The germline gives CDR1 MNHNS, CDR2 SASEGT. The CDR3 contains 13 residues. RNA was extracted from bulk tissue without any cell sorting. More than 3 cm separated this lung sample from the edge of the tumor.

The sequenced sample was distant non-tumor lung tissue. This sequence joins TRBV6-1 and TRBJ1-2; D unresolved. The receptor comes from a man between 60 and 70 years old with non-small cell lung cancer. The CDR3 region is CASRDGQRYGYTF. The CDR3 DNA reads TGTGCCAGCAGAGATGGGCAGCGCTATGGCTACACCTTC.